Listed below are T cell receptor beta chains from one sample, sequenced in a study of long-term antiretroviral therapy in people with HIV. TCRdb keeps only in-frame clones here, not all; method: immunoSEQ multiplex PCR. The sample carries 7,500 to 9,500 clones, 84% recorded once. The source was unsorted PBMCs, collected 0.3 years before starting antiretroviral therapy. Receptors originate from a man aged 30-40 years with HIV. Each CDR3 is given with its conserved first and last residue. Each record gives: D gene, V gene, J gene, CDR3 protein, CDR3 DNA. The D gene is left open where the match is weak.

D: -
V: TRBV10-3
J: TRBJ2-3
CDR3: CAISDLGGITSDTQYF
DNA: TGTGCCATCAGTGACTTAGGTGGGATTACCTCAGATACGCAGTATTTT

D: TRBD1
V: TRBV4-3
J: TRBJ1-3
CDR3: CASSQSGTGYSGNTIYF
DNA: TGCGCCAGCAGCCAGTCCGGGACAGGCTACTCTGGAAACACCATATATTTT

D: -
V: TRBV4-3
J: TRBJ1-2
CDR3: CASSQDVLTHHYGYTF
DNA: TGCGCCAGCAGCCAAGACGTCCTTACCCACCACTATGGCTACACCTTC

D: TRBD1
V: TRBV27
J: TRBJ2-7
CDR3: CASSLGTAAYEQYF
DNA: TGTGCCAGCAGTTTGGGGACAGCAGCCTACGAGCAGTACTTC

D: -
V: TRBV5-4
J: TRBJ2-1
CDR3: CASSSVGGAQWNEQFF
DNA: TGTGCCAGCAGCTCCGTCGGTGGAGCCCAGTGGAATGAGCAGTTCTTC

D: -
V: TRBV14
J: TRBJ2-7
CDR3: CASSSEYEQYF
DNA: TGTGCCAGCAGCTCGGAATACGAGCAGTACTTC

D: TRBD1
V: TRBV6-4
J: TRBJ2-3
CDR3: CASSDEAGGADTQYF
DNA: TGTGCCAGCAGTGACGAGGCAGGGGGCGCAGATACGCAGTATTTT

D: TRBD1
V: TRBV18
J: TRBJ2-2
CDR3: CASSLGQENTGELFF
DNA: TGTGCCAGCAGCCTGGGACAGGAGAACACCGGGGAGCTGTTTTTT

D: -
V: TRBV5-4
J: TRBJ2-3
CDR3: CASSPRFSTDTQYF
DNA: TGTGCCAGCAGCCCCAGATTCTCCACAGATACGCAGTATTTT

D: -
V: TRBV7-2
J: TRBJ2-2
CDR3: CASSFSGGPGELFF
DNA: TGTGCCAGCAGCTTCTCGGGGGGCCCCGGGGAGCTGTTTTTT

D: -
V: TRBV30
J: TRBJ1-5
CDR3: CAWSVIGSLDQPQHF
DNA: TGTGCCTGGAGTGTAATTGGGTCCCTGGATCAGCCCCAGCATTTT

D: -
V: TRBV30
J: TRBJ1-2
CDR3: CAWSVLDGYTF
DNA: TGTGCCTGGAGTGTACTTGATGGCTACACCTTC

D: -
V: TRBV19
J: TRBJ2-5
CDR3: CASSILGEETQYF
DNA: TGTGCCAGTAGTATACTAGGGGAAGAGACCCAGTACTTC

D: -
V: TRBV5-6
J: TRBJ1-1
CDR3: CASSLGQVPNTEAFF
DNA: TGTGCCAGCAGCTTGGGACAGGTCCCGAACACTGAAGCTTTCTTT

D: TRBD1
V: TRBV16
J: TRBJ1-3
CDR3: CASSHGTGPSGNTIYF
DNA: TGTGCCAGCAGCCATGGGACAGGACCCTCTGGAAACACCATATATTTT

D: TRBD1
V: TRBV30
J: TRBJ2-5
CDR3: CAWDGTGRPQYF
DNA: TGTGCCTGGGACGGGACAGGGCGACCCCAGTACTTC